The clone carrying this T cell receptor beta chain was counted between two and nine times. What it binds is unknown. TCRdb re-derived calls from the reads in MiXCR, one entry per CDR3 protein. This sample has around 340,000 distinct CDR3 sequences; 25% to 30% occur once, and the top ten carry roughly 20%. This sample is part of a study of T cell repertoires in cytomegalovirus infection. As for the study in general: The study used recently identified HLA-C-restricted and well-studied HLA-B-restricted CMV epitopes. CMV infection plus the matching HLA type was flagged by public TCR beta signatures. Study results and limitations: Ex vivo, HLA-C-restricted CMV-specific TCR beta clonotypes prevailed over the rest of the response.

Germline CDR1 WSHSY, CDR2 SAAADI. The CDR3 has 14 amino acids. Trimming pared 2 bases from V and 0 bases from J, leaving 7 bases between. The material sequenced was cultured PBMCs, taken from culture after CMV antigen stimulation. The chain combines TRBV10-2 with TRBJ2-5; D not certain. The TCR originated in a human donor in good health (CMV status not recorded). Some clones in this sample may be carry-over from other donors' samples. CDR3 DNA sequence: TGCGCCAGCAGTGAGGGGTTGAACCAAGAGACCCAGTACTTC. Its protein is CASSEGLNQETQYF.